The T cell receptor (beta chain) described here comes from a study of response to subunit inactivated influenza vaccine. General observations from the study: Seasonal influenza vaccination, on each occasion, was suggested by the authors to recruit few new T cells.

TCRdb reprocessed the RT-PCR reads via MiXCR and lists one record per CDR3 protein. The sample carries under 200,000 distinct CDR3 sequences, roughly 10% recorded once. This clonotype was recorded many times. Its antigen is unknown. The origin of this receptor is a man between 50 and 75 years old who received an inactivated influenza vaccine. Material: CD8+ T cells sorted from PBMCs, obtained roughly 24 months after vaccination.

CDR3 protein: CSAREVQGADGNTIYF. The CDR3 coding sequence is TGCAGTGCTAGAGAAGTCCAGGGGGCCGATGGAAACACCATATATTTT. This sequence joins TRBV20-1 and TRBJ1-3; 8 bases are a match to TRBD1. Trimming cost V 0 bases and J 3 bases; bases outside gene matches: 7. The germline V gene encodes CDR1 DFQATT and CDR2 SNEGSKA (reference sequence). The CDR3 runs to 16 residues.